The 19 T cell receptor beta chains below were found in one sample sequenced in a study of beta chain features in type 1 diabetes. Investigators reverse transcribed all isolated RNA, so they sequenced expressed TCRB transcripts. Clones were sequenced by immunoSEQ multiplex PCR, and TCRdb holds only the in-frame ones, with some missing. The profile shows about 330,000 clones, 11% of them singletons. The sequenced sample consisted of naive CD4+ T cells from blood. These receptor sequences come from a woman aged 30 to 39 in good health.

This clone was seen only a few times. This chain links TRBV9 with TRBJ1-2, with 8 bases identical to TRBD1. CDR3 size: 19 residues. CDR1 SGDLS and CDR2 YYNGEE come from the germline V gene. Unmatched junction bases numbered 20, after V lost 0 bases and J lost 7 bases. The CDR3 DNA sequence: TGTGCCAGCAGCGTAGTCGGGACCGGGACAGGCTTATCCGGTCGTGGCTACACCTTC. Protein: CASSVVGTGTGLSGRGYTF. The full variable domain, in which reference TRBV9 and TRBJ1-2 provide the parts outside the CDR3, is DSGVTQTPKHLITATGQRVTLRCSPRSGDLSVYWYQQSLDQGLQFLIQYYNGEERAKGNILERFSAQQFPDLHSELNLSSLELGDSALYFCASSVVGTGTGLSGRGYTFGSGTRLTVV.

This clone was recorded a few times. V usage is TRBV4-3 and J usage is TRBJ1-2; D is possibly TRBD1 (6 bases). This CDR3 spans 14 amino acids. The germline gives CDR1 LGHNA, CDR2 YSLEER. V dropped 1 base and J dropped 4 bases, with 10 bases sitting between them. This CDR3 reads CASSQGKGGYGYTF. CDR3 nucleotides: TGCGCCAGCAGCCAAGGGAAAGGGGGCTATGGCTACACCTTC.

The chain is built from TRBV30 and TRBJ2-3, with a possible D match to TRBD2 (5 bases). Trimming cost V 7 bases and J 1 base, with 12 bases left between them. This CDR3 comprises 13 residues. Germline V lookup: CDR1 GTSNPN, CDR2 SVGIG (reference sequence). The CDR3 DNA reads TGTGCCTTTGGGATCGGGGGCACAGATACGCAGTATTTT. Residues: CAFGIGGTDTQYF.

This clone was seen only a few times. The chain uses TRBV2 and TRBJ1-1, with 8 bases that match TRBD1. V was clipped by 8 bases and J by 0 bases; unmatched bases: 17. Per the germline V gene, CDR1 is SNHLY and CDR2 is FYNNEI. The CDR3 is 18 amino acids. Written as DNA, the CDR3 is TGTGCCAGCGGCCGGACAGGGATAAGAGTAGTAGTGAACACTGAAGCTTTCTTT. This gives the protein CASGRTGIRVVVNTEAFF.

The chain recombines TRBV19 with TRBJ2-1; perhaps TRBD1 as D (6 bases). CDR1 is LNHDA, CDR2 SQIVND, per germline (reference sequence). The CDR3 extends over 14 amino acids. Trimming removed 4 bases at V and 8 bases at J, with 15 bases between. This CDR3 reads CASSKGQSRDEQFF. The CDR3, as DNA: TGTGCCAGTAGTAAAGGACAGTCTAGGGATGAGCAGTTCTTC.

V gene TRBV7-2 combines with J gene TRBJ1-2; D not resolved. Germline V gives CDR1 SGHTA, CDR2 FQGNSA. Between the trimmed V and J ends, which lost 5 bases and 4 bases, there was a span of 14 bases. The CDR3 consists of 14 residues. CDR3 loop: CASSPAGSIYGYTF. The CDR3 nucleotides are TGTGCCAGCAGCCCAGCCGGGTCAATCTATGGCTACACCTTC.

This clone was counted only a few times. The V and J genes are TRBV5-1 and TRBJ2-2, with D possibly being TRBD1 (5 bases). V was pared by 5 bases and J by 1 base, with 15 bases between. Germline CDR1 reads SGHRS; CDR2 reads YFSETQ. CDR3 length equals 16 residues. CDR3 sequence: CASRRGGQGNTGELFF. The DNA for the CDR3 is TGCGCCAGCAGACGAGGCGGTCAGGGGAACACCGGGGAGCTGTTTTTT.

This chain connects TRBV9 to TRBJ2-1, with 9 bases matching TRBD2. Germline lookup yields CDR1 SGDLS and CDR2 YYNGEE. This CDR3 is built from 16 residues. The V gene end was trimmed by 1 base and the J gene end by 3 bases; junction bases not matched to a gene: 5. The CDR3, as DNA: TGTGCCAGCAGCGTACTTAGCGGGAGTGACTACAATGAGCAGTTCTTC. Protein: CASSVLSGSDYNEQFF.

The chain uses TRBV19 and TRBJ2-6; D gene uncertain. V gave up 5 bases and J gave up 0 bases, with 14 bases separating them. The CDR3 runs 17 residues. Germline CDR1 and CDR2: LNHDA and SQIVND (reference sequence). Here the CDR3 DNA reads TGTGCCAGTAGTCATTACCTCTCCAGCTCTGGGGCCAACGTCCTGACTTTC. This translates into CASSHYLSSSGANVLTF.

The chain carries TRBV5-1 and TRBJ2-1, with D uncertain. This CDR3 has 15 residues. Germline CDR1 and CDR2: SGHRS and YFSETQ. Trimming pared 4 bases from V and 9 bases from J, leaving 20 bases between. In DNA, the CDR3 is TGCGCCAGCAGCCCACTACGAACGTACGGCGGTGAGCAGTTCTTC. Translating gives CASSPLRTYGGEQFF.

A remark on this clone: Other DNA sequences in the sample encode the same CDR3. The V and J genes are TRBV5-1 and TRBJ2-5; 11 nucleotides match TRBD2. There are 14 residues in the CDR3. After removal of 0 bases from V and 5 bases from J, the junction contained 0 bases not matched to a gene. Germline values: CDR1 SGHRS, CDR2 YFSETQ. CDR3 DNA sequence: TGCGCCAGCAGCTTGGGACTAGCGGGGGAGACCCAGTACTTC. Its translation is CASSLGLAGETQYF.

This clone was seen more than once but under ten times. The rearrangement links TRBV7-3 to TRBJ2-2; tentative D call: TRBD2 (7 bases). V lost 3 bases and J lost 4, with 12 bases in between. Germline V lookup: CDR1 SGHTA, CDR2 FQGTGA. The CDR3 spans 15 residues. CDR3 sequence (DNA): TGTGCCAGCAGCTTGGGGGGGGCGAGCACCGGGGAGCTGTTTTTT. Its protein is CASSLGGASTGELFF.

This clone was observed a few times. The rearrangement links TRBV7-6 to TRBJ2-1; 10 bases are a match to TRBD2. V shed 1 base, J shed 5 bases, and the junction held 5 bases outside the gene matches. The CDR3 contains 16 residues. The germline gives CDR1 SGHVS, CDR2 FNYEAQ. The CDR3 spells CASSLDGTSENNEQFF. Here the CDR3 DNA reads TGTGCCAGCAGCTTAGATGGGACTAGCGAGAACAATGAGCAGTTCTTC.

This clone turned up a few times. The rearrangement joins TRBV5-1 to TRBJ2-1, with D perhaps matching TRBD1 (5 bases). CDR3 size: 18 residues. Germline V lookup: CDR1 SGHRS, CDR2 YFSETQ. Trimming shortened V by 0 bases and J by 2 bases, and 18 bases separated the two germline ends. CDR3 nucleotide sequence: TGCGCCAGCAGCTTGGGGGCAAGCAGGGTCGGCCCCTACAATGAGCAGTTCTTC. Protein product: CASSLGASRVGPYNEQFF.

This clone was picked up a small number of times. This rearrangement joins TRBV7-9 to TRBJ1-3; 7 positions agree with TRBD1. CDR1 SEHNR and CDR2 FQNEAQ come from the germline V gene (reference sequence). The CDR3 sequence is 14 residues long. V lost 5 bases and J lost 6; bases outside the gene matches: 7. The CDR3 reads CASSVGGAENTIYF. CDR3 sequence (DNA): TGTGCCAGCAGCGTAGGGGGCGCCGAAAACACCATATATTTT.

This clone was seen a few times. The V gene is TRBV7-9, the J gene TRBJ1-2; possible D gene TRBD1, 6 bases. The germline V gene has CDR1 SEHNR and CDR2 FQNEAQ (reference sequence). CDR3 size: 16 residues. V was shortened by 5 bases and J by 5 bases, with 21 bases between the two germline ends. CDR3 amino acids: CASSNYRNRDIYGYTF. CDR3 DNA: TGTGCCAGCAGCAATTACCGTAACAGGGATATTTATGGCTACACCTTC.

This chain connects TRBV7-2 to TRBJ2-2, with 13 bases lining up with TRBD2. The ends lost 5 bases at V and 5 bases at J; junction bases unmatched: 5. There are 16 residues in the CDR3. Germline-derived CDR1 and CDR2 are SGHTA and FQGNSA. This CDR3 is CASSLWTSGGTGELFF. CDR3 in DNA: TGTGCCAGCAGCCTATGGACTAGCGGGGGAACCGGGGAGCTGTTTTTT.

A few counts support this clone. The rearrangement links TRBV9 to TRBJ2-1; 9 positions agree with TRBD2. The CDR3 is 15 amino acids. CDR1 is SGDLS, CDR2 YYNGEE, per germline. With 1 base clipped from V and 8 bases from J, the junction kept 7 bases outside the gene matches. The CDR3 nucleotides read TGTGCCAGCAGCGTATTAGCGGGAGCCAGGGATGAGCAGTTCTTC. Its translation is CASSVLAGARDEQFF.

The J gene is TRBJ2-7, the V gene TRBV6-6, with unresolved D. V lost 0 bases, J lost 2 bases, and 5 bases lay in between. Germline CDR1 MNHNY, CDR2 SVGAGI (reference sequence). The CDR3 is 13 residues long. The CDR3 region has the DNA TGTGCCAGCAGTTACTCCCAGGCCTACGAGCAGTACTTC. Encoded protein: CASSYSQAYEQYF.